The text below deals with one T cell receptor (beta chain). The V and J ends lost 8 bases and 4 bases respectively, with 18 bases between them. CDR1 is MDHEN, CDR2 SYDVKM, per germline. CDR3 length: 15 residues. This record comes from a study of shared clonotypes between healthy human individuals. Measured with immunoSEQ multiplex PCR; TCRdb has only the in-frame clones, and not every one. The data hold 1,500,000 or so clones, with approximately 98.5% observed a single time. The chain has TRBV28 and TRBJ2-1, with D possibly being TRBD1 (7 bases). The source material was naive CD4+ T cells sorted from blood. As for subset: CD45RA+ positively selected. The receptor's source is a man aged 30 to 39 in good health. The CDR3 here is CASDWVAGGYNEQFF. For the CDR3, the DNA is TGTGCCAGCGACTGGGTGGCAGGGGGGTACAATGAGCAGTTCTTC.